Shown below are 28 T cell receptor beta chains from a single sample sequenced in a study of T cell changes during pregnancy in multiple sclerosis. The repertoire was sequenced with immunoSEQ multiplex PCR; TCRdb's copy has only in-frame clones and lacks some. The table lists 30,000 to 40,000 clones, more than 75% of them singletons. The specimen was CD8+ T cells from peripheral blood mononuclear cells, collected in the third trimester of pregnancy. All receptors derive from a female donor with multiple sclerosis, enrolled in a pregnancy study.

V gene TRBV7-9 combines with J gene TRBJ1-2; D not resolved. Germline V gene data show CDR1 as SEHNR and CDR2 as FQNEAQ (reference sequence). Trimming removed 2 bases at V and 8 bases at J, with 12 bases between. The CDR3 extends over 13 amino acids. The CDR3 protein is CASSLMAGWGYTF. The CDR3, as DNA: TGTGCCAGCAGCTTAATGGCGGGCTGGGGCTACACCTTC.

V and J are TRBV11-3 and TRBJ2-3, with 7 bases matching TRBD2. The CDR3 has 16 residues. The germline gives CDR1 SGHNT, CDR2 YENEEA. V lost 1 base to trimming and J lost 6 bases; unmatched junction nucleotides: 10. In DNA form, the CDR3 reads TGTGCCAGCAGCTTAGGGGCGGGGGAGCTCTTCGATACGCAGTATTTT. Residues: CASSLGAGELFDTQYF.

V usage is TRBV2 and J usage is TRBJ2-7; tentatively, D is TRBD2 (5 bases). CDR3 length equals 14 residues. With 9 bases removed from V and 2 bases from J, the gap between germline ends came to 17 bases. Per germline, CDR1 SNHLY and CDR2 FYNNEI. The DNA for the CDR3 is TGTGCCAGACAACCTCGAGACGGGACCTACGAGCAGTACTTC. Amino acids: CARQPRDGTYEQYF. Full variable domain (missing parts from reference TRBV2 and TRBJ2-7): EPEVTQTPSHQVTQMGQEVILRCVPISNHLYFYWYRQILGQKVEFLVSFYNNEISEKSEIFDDQFSVERPDGSNFTLKIRSTKLEDSAMYFCARQPRDGTYEQYFGPGTRLTVT.

This clone was found once. This chain uses TRBV7-2 with TRBJ2-2, with D possibly TRBD2 on 6 matching bases. The CDR3 length is 15 residues. Germline CDR1 reads SGHTA; CDR2 reads FQGNSA. V lost 3 bases to trimming and J lost 7 bases, with 15 bases between them. CDR3 sequence (DNA): TGTGCCAGCAGCTTCACCAGGGTGGGAGGCGGGGAGCTGTTTTTT. This encodes CASSFTRVGGGELFF.

This chain links TRBV6-5 with TRBJ1-1; maybe TRBD1 (5 bases). The germline CDR1 and CDR2 sequences are MNHEY and SVGAGI. This CDR3 has 15 residues. Trimming stripped 4 bases from V and 3 bases from J, with 15 bases between. The CDR3 DNA sequence: TGTGCCAGCAGTTCAACCCAGGGTCTCGACACTGAAGCTTTCTTT. Its protein is CASSSTQGLDTEAFF.

The chain joins TRBV11-2 to TRBJ2-7, with TRBD1 as a possible D gene (5 bases). Germline CDR1 and CDR2: SGHAT and FQNNGV. CDR3 length: 16 amino acids. Between the trimmed V and J ends, which lost 1 base and 3 bases, there was a span of 16 bases. CDR3 amino acids: CASSLGASGPDYEQYF. CDR3 bases: TGTGCCAGCAGCTTAGGCGCGTCAGGGCCAGACTACGAGCAGTACTTC. The full variable domain, in which reference TRBV11-2 and TRBJ2-7 provide the parts outside the CDR3, is EAGVAQSPRYKIIEKRQSVAFWCNPISGHATLYWYQQILGQGPKLLIQFQNNGVVDDSQLPKDRFSAERLKGVDSTLKIQPAKLEDSAVYLCASSLGASGPDYEQYFGPGTRLTVT.

This clone occurred once. The chain is built from TRBV10-3 and TRBJ1-4; weak D call: TRBD1 (5 bases). Trimming took 8 bases from V and 7 from J, leaving 14 bases between them. The CDR3 totals 13 residues. The germline CDR1 and CDR2 sequences are ENHRY and SYGVKD. CDR3 coding DNA: TGTGCCATCGGGACCCCGGGAGCTGAAAAACTGTTTTTT. It encodes CAIGTPGAEKLFF.

The chain links TRBV19 to TRBJ1-1, with 7 bases identical to TRBD1. This CDR3 region has 16 residues. With V trimmed by 6 bases and J by 1 base, 11 bases remained unmatched. Germline CDR1 LNHDA, CDR2 SQIVND (reference sequence). The CDR3 sequence: CASRPRNRGRNTEAFF. DNA for the CDR3: TGTGCCAGTAGACCACGTAACAGGGGTAGGAACACTGAAGCTTTCTTT.

The chain recombines TRBV15 with TRBJ2-7; 7 bases align to TRBD1. V trimming: 5 bases; J trimming: 0 bases; junction bases outside the gene matches: 10. The CDR3 extends over 16 amino acids. CDR1 is LNHNV, CDR2 YYDKDF, per germline (reference sequence). The CDR3 DNA follows: TGTGCCACCAGCGAGGGAACAGGGGACCTCTCCTACGAGCAGTACTTC. This codes for CATSEGTGDLSYEQYF.

The chain is built from TRBV27 and TRBJ1-1, with 8 positions matching TRBD1. This CDR3 contains 13 residues. The ends lost 6 bases at V and 10 bases at J; junction bases unmatched: 10. Per germline, CDR1 MNHEY and CDR2 SMNVEV (reference sequence). The CDR3 spells CASSSARGLVAFF. The CDR3 region has the DNA TGTGCCAGCAGCTCAGCCAGGGGGCTCGTAGCTTTCTTT.

For this clone: Other DNA sequences from this sample encode an identical CDR3 as well. The J gene is TRBJ2-7, the V gene TRBV9; maybe TRBD1 (5 bases). Trimming removed 0 bases from V and 2 bases from J, with 9 bases in between. This CDR3 is 14 amino acids long. CDR1 and CDR2 (germline): SGDLS, YYNGEE. The CDR3 here is CASSVGGRPYEQYF. As DNA, the CDR3 is TGTGCCAGCAGCGTAGGGGGCAGGCCCTACGAGCAGTACTTC.

The chain links TRBV5-1 to TRBJ2-7, with D possibly TRBD2 on 5 matching bases. Trimming pared 0 bases from V and 1 base from J, leaving 11 bases between. This CDR3 has 15 residues. Germline values: CDR1 SGHRS, CDR2 YFSETQ. Written as DNA, the CDR3 is TGCGCCAGCAGCTTGGGGCTAGCCGTGTCCTACGAGCAGTACTTC. Amino acids: CASSLGLAVSYEQYF. The full variable domain, with the rest looked up from reference TRBV5-1 and TRBJ2-7, is KAGVTQTPRYLIKTRGQQVTLSCSPISGHRSVSWYQQTPGQGLQFLFEYFSETQRNKGNFPGRFSGRQFSNSRSEMNVSTLELGDSALYLCASSLGLAVSYEQYFGPGTRLTVT.

This chain links TRBV30 with TRBJ2-3; 7 nucleotides line up with TRBD2. The CDR3 contains 14 residues. Germline V gene data show CDR1 as GTSNPN and CDR2 as SVGIG (reference sequence). Germline trimming cut 4 bases from V and 0 bases from J; bases unmatched to any gene: 4. CDR3 sequence: CAWNFGGSTDTQYF. The CDR3 DNA follows: TGTGCCTGGAATTTCGGGGGGAGCACAGATACGCAGTATTTT. Complete variable domain (other parts from reference TRBV30 and TRBJ2-3): SQTIHQWPATLVQPVGSPLSLECTVEGTSNPNLYWYRQAAGRGLQLLFYSVGIGQISSEVPQNLSASRPQDRQFILSSKKLLLSDSGFYLCAWNFGGSTDTQYFGPGTRLTVL.

The table lists this clone with a count of one. The chain recombines TRBV6-6 with TRBJ2-1, with TRBD1 identical over 7 bases. The CDR3 totals 14 residues. Germline CDR1 MNHNY, CDR2 SVGAGI (reference sequence). With 4 bases clipped from V and 5 bases from J, the junction kept 5 bases outside the gene matches. CDR3 loop: CASSSRGSDNEQFF. CDR3 nucleotide sequence: TGTGCCAGCAGTTCCAGGGGGTCGGACAATGAGCAGTTCTTC.

The chain links TRBV27 to TRBJ2-5; a possible D gene is TRBD1 (5 bases). There are 14 residues in the CDR3. V lost 10 bases, J lost 5 bases, and 20 bases lay in between. CDR1 and CDR2 from the germline V gene are MNHEY and SMNVEV (reference sequence). The CDR3 DNA is TGTGCCACCCAGCTGGGGCTAGGGGATGAGACCCAGTACTTC. Amino acid sequence: CATQLGLGDETQYF.

This clone has a single count. The V gene is TRBV9, the J gene TRBJ2-2; 7 nucleotides align to TRBD2. The CDR3 totals 14 residues. Germline values: CDR1 SGDLS, CDR2 YYNGEE. V gave up 0 bases and J gave up 6 bases; unmatched junction bases: 2. The CDR3 coding sequence is TGTGCCAGCAGCGTAGCGGGGGGTCCCGGGGAGCTGTTTTTT. Translation gives CASSVAGGPGELFF.

V gene TRBV6-5 combines with J gene TRBJ1-6; the match to TRBD1 covers 9 bases. CDR3 length equals 15 residues. Germline CDR1 is MNHEY and CDR2 is SVGAGI. V trimming: 5 bases; J trimming: 6 bases; junction bases outside the gene matches: 5. The chain's CDR3 is CASSALTGGNSPLHF. The CDR3 DNA reads as TGTGCCAGCAGTGCCCTGACAGGGGGTAATTCACCCCTCCACTTT.

This chain connects TRBV30 to TRBJ1-4, with D perhaps matching TRBD1 (6 bases). The CDR3 runs 15 residues. Germline CDR1 GTSNPN, CDR2 SVGIG (reference sequence). Trimming cost V 2 bases and J 8 bases, with 18 bases left between them. The CDR3 protein is CAWSRPTEGDEKLFF. The CDR3 coding sequence is TGTGCCTGGAGTCGACCCACAGAGGGGGACGAAAAACTGTTTTTT.

The DNA for the CDR3 is TGTGCCAGCCACAGGGAGGGAATGAACACTGAAGCTTTCTTT. Protein product: CASHREGMNTEAFF. The rearrangement links TRBV5-8 to TRBJ1-1, with D possibly TRBD1 on 6 matching bases. CDR1 is SGHTS and CDR2 is YDEGEE in the germline V gene. The germline V and J ends were trimmed by 7 bases and 0 bases, with 13 bases remaining between them. This CDR3 contains 14 residues.

A single count supports this clone. The chain employs TRBV6-1 and TRBJ1-3; no clear D. The V gene lost 1 base and the J gene lost 3 bases, with 4 bases spanning the gap. The length of the CDR3 is 13 residues. Germline CDR1 reads MNHNS; CDR2 reads SASEGT. CDR3 sequence: CASSEGNGNTIYF. The CDR3 DNA sequence: TGTGCCAGCAGTGAAGGTAATGGAAACACCATATATTTT.

The chain carries TRBV4-3 and TRBJ1-1; TRBD1 is a possible D gene (6 bases). Trimming removed 1 base from V and 1 base from J, with 19 bases in between. Looked up from germline, CDR1 is LGHNA and CDR2 is YSLEER. This CDR3 has 18 residues. CDR3: CASSQVLPPGHRNTEAFF. Here the CDR3 DNA reads TGCGCCAGCAGCCAAGTCCTCCCGCCGGGACACCGGAACACTGAAGCTTTCTTT.

The chain links TRBV4-1 to TRBJ1-5, with TRBD1 as a possible D gene (5 bases). CDR3 size: 14 residues. V lost 4 bases and J 7 bases, leaving 14 bases between the germline ends. Germline values: CDR1 MGHRA, CDR2 YSYEKL. DNA for the CDR3: TGCGCCAGCAGCCCGGCAGGGATCAGCCAGCCCCAGCATTTT. Its translation is CASSPAGISQPQHF.

The DNA for the CDR3 is TGTGCCAGCAACGGACAGGGATCGTCCAACACTGAAGCTTTCTTT. It encodes CASNGQGSSNTEAFF. The V call is TRBV2, the J call TRBJ1-1, with 8 bases matching TRBD1. This CDR3 region has 15 residues. Germline CDR1 is SNHLY and CDR2 is FYNNEI. Trimming removed 7 bases from V and 2 bases from J; junction bases left unmatched: 9.

V is TRBV4-3 and J is TRBJ1-4; perhaps TRBD1 as D (5 bases). V lost 4 bases, J lost 7 bases, and 13 bases lay in between. The germline V gene has CDR1 LGHNA and CDR2 YSLEER. The CDR3 is made up of 14 amino acids. The CDR3 reads CASSPRAVGEKLFF. CDR3 sequence (DNA): TGCGCCAGCAGCCCCAGGGCAGTGGGTGAAAAACTGTTTTTT.

V gene TRBV9 combines with J gene TRBJ2-3, with D perhaps matching TRBD2 (6 bases). Trimming stripped 4 bases from V and 4 bases from J, with 19 bases between. CDR3 length: 16 amino acids. Germline CDR1 reads SGDLS; CDR2 reads YYNGEE. The CDR3 bases are TGTGCCAGCAGCTTGTGGCCTAGCGTAGTCCCAGATACGCAGTATTTT. This encodes CASSLWPSVVPDTQYF.

Here the CDR3 DNA reads TGTGCCAGTAGTATCATCGCTAGCGGGGGGCCCTACAATGAGCAGTTCTTC. Amino acid sequence: CASSIIASGGPYNEQFF. This chain connects TRBV19 to TRBJ2-1; TRBD2 matches 11 bases. After removal of 3 bases from V and 2 bases from J, the junction contained 6 bases not matched to a gene. The CDR3 covers 17 residues. The germline V gene has CDR1 LNHDA and CDR2 SQIVND (reference sequence). The variable domain in full, completed from reference TRBV19 and TRBJ2-1, reads DGGITQSPKYLFRKEGQNVTLSCEQNLNHDAMYWYRQDPGQGLRLIYYSQIVNDFQKGDIAEGYSVSREKKESFPLTVTSAQKNPTAFYLCASSIIASGGPYNEQFFGPGTRLTVL.

The chain uses TRBV11-1 and TRBJ2-1; perhaps TRBD2 as D (6 bases). The CDR3 consists of 18 residues. Trimming stripped 5 bases from V and 3 bases from J, with 23 bases between. The germline gives CDR1 SGHAT, CDR2 FQDESV (reference sequence). The CDR3 DNA sequence: TGTGCCAGCAGCCGCGGGGCACTTACTAGCTTCAACTACAATGAGCAGTTCTTC. It translates to CASSRGALTSFNYNEQFF.

This clone showed up just once. This chain connects TRBV19 to TRBJ1-1; D possibly corresponds to TRBD1 (5 bases). Germline assignment: CDR1 LNHDA and CDR2 SQIVND (reference sequence). Trimming took 10 bases from V and 0 from J, leaving 15 bases between them. The CDR3 spans 14 residues. The DNA of the CDR3 is TGTGCCACCATCCCCGGGGGGTTGAACACTGAAGCTTTCTTT. This encodes CATIPGGLNTEAFF.